The clone carrying this TCR beta chain showed up just once. Patients from Seattle were sampled longitudinally, starting during active infection. The entry originates in a study of blood T cell repertoires in COVID-19. Turning to the study itself: Italy, Spain and the United States were the sources of the convalescent and acute COVID-19 samples.

Data came from immunoSEQ multiplex PCR; TCRdb stores just in-frame clones and leaves some out. The repertoire holds some 270,000 clones, with around 87% as singletons. The sequenced material came from peripheral blood. The TCR comes from a woman aged 55-70 years with COVID-19, enrolled during active disease.

The CDR3 coding sequence is TGCGCCAGCAGCATAGTAGGGGACAGCAGATACTATGGCTACACCTTC. Its protein is CASSIVGDSRYYGYTF. This chain links TRBV5-1 with TRBJ1-2; 7 nucleotides agree with TRBD1. The germline CDR1 and CDR2 sequences are SGHRS and YFSETQ. J was trimmed by 3 bases and V by 4 bases; bases with no gene match: 12. The CDR3 spans 16 residues.